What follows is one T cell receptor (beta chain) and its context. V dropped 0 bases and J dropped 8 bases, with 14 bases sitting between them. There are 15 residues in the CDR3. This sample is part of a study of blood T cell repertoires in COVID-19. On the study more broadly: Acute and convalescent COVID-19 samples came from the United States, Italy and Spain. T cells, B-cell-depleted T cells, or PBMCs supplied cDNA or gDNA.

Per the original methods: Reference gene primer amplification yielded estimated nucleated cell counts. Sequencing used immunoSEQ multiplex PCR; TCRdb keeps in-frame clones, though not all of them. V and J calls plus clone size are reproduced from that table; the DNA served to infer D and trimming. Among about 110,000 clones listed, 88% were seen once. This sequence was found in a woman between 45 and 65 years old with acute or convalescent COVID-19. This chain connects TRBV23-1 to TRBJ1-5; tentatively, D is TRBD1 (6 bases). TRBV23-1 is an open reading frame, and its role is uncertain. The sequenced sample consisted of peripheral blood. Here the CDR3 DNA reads TGCGCCAGCAGTCAATCAAGAGGGGGTGGCGAGCCCCAGCATTTT. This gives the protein CASSQSRGGGEPQHF.